What follows are 8 T cell receptor beta chains derived from one specimen sequenced in a study of T cell repertoires in cytomegalovirus infection. Their antigen targets remain unknown. TCRdb used MiXCR to reprocess the reads, holding one entry per CDR3 protein. The repertoire holds more than 300,000 distinct CDR3 sequences, with roughly 34% as singletons. The sequenced sample was cultured PBMCs, obtained from culture after CMV antigen stimulation. The source of these receptors is a human donor in good health (CMV status not recorded). Some clones in this sample may be carry-over from other donors' samples.

This clonotype was observed a single time. The chain joins TRBV5-1 to TRBJ2-1, with D tentatively TRBD2 (6 bases). V lost 1 base to trimming and J lost 4 bases, with 9 bases between them. The CDR3 consists of 14 residues. From germline, CDR1 is SGHRS and CDR2 YFSETQ. The CDR3 bases are TGCGCCAGCAGCTTGTCGGGAGTGTACAATGAGCAGTTCTTC. Protein: CASSLSGVYNEQFF.

This chain joins TRBV12-5 and TRBJ1-2; D is undetermined. This CDR3 comprises 13 residues. V was pared by 3 bases and J by 1 base, with 6 bases between. Germline V gene lookup returns CDR1 LGHNT and CDR2 FRNRAP. The DNA of the CDR3 is TGTGCTAGTGGTTTCGGAGATAACTATGGCTACACCTTC. Amino acid sequence: CASGFGDNYGYTF. Full variable domain (missing parts from reference TRBV12-5 and TRBJ1-2): DARVTQTPRHKVTEMGQEVTMRCQPILGHNTVFWYRQTMMQGLELLAYFRNRAPLDDSGMPKDRFSAEMPDATLATLKIQPSEPRDSAVYFCASGFGDNYGYTFGSGTRLTVV.

This clonotype has only a few counts. This chain uses TRBV6-1 with TRBJ1-2; 7 nucleotides match TRBD1. With 5 bases clipped from V and 7 bases from J, the junction kept 19 bases outside the gene matches. The CDR3 length is 17 residues. The germline V gene has CDR1 MNHNS and CDR2 SASEGT. The CDR3 DNA reads as TGTGCCAGCAGTTCCCAGACAGGGTCTCGGGCCCGGACTGGCTACACCTTC. Amino acid sequence: CASSSQTGSRARTGYTF.

This rearrangement joins TRBV6-2 or TRBV6-3 to TRBJ2-5; D unresolved. The CDR3 spans 14 residues. V was cut by 2 bases and J by 1 base, with 8 bases left in between. Germline V gene lookup returns CDR1 MNHEY and CDR2 SVGEGT. CDR3 residues: CASSYLVSQETQYF. DNA of the CDR3: TGTGCCAGCAGTTACCTTGTCAGCCAAGAGACCCAGTACTTC.

This clonotype has only one observation. The rearrangement joins TRBV7-2 to TRBJ2-2; weak D call: TRBD2 (6 bases). Germline values: CDR1 SGHTA, CDR2 FQGNSA. Trimming pared 5 bases from V and 10 bases from J, leaving 14 bases between. The CDR3 has 13 residues. The CDR3 sequence: CASSPGGMEELFF. The CDR3 DNA is TGTGCCAGCAGCCCGGGCGGGATGGAGGAGCTGTTTTTT.

The chain has TRBV7-8 and TRBJ2-3, with 13 nucleotides matching TRBD2. J gave up 3 bases and V 4 bases, and 7 bases lay outside the gene matches. Germline-derived CDR1 and CDR2 are SGHVS and FQNEAQ. The CDR3 sequence is 17 residues long. The CDR3 DNA reads as TGTGCCAGCAGCTCCCGGACTAGCGGGAGAGGAACAGATACGCAGTATTTT. The encoded protein is CASSSRTSGRGTDTQYF.

This clonotype has more than one count but fewer than ten. J is TRBJ2-2 and V is TRBV28; possible D gene TRBD1, 7 bases. CDR1 is MDHEN, CDR2 SYDVKM, per germline. This CDR3 is built from 16 residues. V was trimmed by 8 bases and J by 4 bases, leaving 20 bases between them. The CDR3 DNA reads as TGTGCCAGCGATTTAGCGGCAGGGGGGACCACCGGGGAGCTGTTTTTT. As protein: CASDLAAGGTTGELFF.

This clonotype was seen only a few times. The rearrangement uses TRBV3-1 and TRBJ1-2, with 7 bases matching TRBD1. Germline loops: CDR1 LGHDT, CDR2 YNNKEL (reference sequence). This CDR3 spans 14 amino acids. Unmatched junction bases numbered 6, after V lost 4 bases and J lost 4 bases. In nucleotides, the CDR3 is TGTGCCAGCAGCCCAAAGGGGACAGTCTATGGCTACACCTTC. Protein sequence: CASSPKGTVYGYTF. Based on the CDR3 plus reference TRBV3-1 and TRBJ1-2, the full variable domain is DTAVSQTPKYLVTQMGNDKSIKCEQNLGHDTMYWYKQDSKKFLKIMFSYNNKELIINETVPNRFSPKSPDKAHLNLHINSLELGDSAVYFCASSPKGTVYGYTFGSGTRLTVV.